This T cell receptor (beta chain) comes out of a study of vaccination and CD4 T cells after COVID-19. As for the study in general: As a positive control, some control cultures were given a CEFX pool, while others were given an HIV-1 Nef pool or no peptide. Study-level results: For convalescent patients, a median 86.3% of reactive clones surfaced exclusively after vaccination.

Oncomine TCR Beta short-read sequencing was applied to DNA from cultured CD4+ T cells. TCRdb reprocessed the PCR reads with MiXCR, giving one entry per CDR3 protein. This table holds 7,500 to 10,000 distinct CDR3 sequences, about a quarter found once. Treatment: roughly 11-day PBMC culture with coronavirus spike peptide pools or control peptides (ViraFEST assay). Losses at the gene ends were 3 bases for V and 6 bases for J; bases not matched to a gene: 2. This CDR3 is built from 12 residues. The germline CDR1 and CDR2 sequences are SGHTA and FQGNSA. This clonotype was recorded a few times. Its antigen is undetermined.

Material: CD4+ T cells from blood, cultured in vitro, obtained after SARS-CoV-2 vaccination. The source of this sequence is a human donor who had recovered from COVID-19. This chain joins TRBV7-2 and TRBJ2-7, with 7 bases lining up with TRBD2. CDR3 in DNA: TGTGCCAGCAGCTTTGCGGGAGTCGAGCAGTACTTC. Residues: CASSFAGVEQYF.